Listed here are 6 T cell receptor beta chains from one sample, sequenced in a study of blood T cell repertoires in COVID-19. Assay: immunoSEQ multiplex PCR; the TCRdb copy retains only in-frame clones and omits some. The table includes about 240,000 clones, more than 85% detected once. Material for sequencing was PBMCs or T cells enriched from blood (not recorded which). The receptor source for this set is a woman in her 30s who had recovered from COVID-19.

V is TRBV7-8 and J is TRBJ2-1; 14 positions agree with TRBD2. This CDR3 is 18 amino acids long. CDR1 is SGHVS, CDR2 FQNEAQ, per germline. V shed 8 bases, J shed 10 bases, and the junction held 19 bases outside the gene matches. Here the CDR3 reads CASQPLGGLAGVSREQFF. For the CDR3, the DNA is TGTGCCAGCCAACCCCTCGGGGGACTAGCGGGAGTATCGCGGGAGCAGTTCTTC.

V is TRBV19 and J is TRBJ1-1, with D hard to call. Germline loops: CDR1 LNHDA, CDR2 SQIVND (reference sequence). The CDR3 runs 14 residues. The V and J ends lost 1 base and 1 base respectively, with 7 bases between them. CDR3 bases: TGTGCCAGTAGTATAGGACACTCGAACACTGAAGCTTTCTTT. Amino acid sequence: CASSIGHSNTEAFF.

In this sample, this clone turned up once. J is TRBJ2-1 and V is TRBV20-1, with D perhaps TRBD2 (7 bases). Trimming pared 3 bases from V and 9 bases from J, leaving 18 bases between. Germline CDR1 reads DFQATT; CDR2 reads SNEGSKA (reference sequence). This CDR3 contains 14 residues. This chain's CDR3 is CSASERGRGGEQFF. CDR3 nucleotides: TGCAGTGCTAGTGAGAGGGGGAGGGGCGGTGAGCAGTTCTTC.

The rearrangement joins TRBV4-2 to TRBJ1-1; TRBD1 agrees at 9 bases. J lost 6 bases, V lost 5 bases, and 13 bases had no gene match. CDR3 length: 16 residues. Germline CDR1 LGHNA, CDR2 YNFKEQ. The CDR3, as DNA: TGTGCCAGCAGCAAGGTCACAGGGGGCGAGCCGGCTGAAGCTTTCTTT. This translates into CASSKVTGGEPAEAFF.

This clone was seen a few times. CDR3: CASSRKLAGTYEQYF. The CDR3 bases are TGTGCCAGCAGCCGTAAACTAGCGGGTACCTACGAGCAGTACTTC. The V and J genes are TRBV5-4 and TRBJ2-7, with 9 bases aligning to TRBD2. From germline, CDR1 is SGHNT and CDR2 YYREEE (reference sequence). The CDR3 spans 15 residues. Trimming took 4 bases from V and 2 from J; bases not matched to a gene: 7.

The chain carries TRBV7-9 and TRBJ1-5, with D tentatively TRBD1 (5 bases). Germline CDR1 SEHNR, CDR2 FQNEAQ (reference sequence). The length of the CDR3 is 13 residues. The V end lost 0 bases, the J end lost 7 bases, and 7 bases lay between the germline ends. CDR3 in DNA: TGTGCCAGCAGCTTAGCCCCAGGGCAGCCCCAGCATTTT. Residues: CASSLAPGQPQHF.